One sample yielded the 20 T cell receptor beta chains listed below, sequenced in a study of CXCR3-negative and CXCR3-positive naive CD8 T cells. The TRB cDNA libraries were prepared by 5' RACE with UMI labels. TCRdb derives one entry per CDR3 protein from the 5' RACE reads, leaving out DNA. Recorded for this sample: 45,000 to 60,000 distinct CDR3 sequences. The source material was naive CXCR3- CD8+ T cells from blood. This sample's subset: CD45RO-CCR7+CD27+CD95- naive CD8+ T cells lacking CXCR3 (TNR3-). The receptors shown here come from a human donor in good health. Some clones in this sample may be carry-over from other donors' samples.

This sequence joins TRBV28 and TRBJ2-1; with no DNA, the TCRdb D assignment of TRBD1 cannot be verified. The CDR3 totals 17 residues. The germline gives CDR1 MDHEN, CDR2 SYDVKM. CDR3: CASSLLMGAGGSFEQFF.

The chain combines TRBV28 with TRBJ2-5; the TCRdb call, TRBD1, lacks DNA for checking. Germline CDR1 reads MDHEN; CDR2 reads SYDVKM. This CDR3 is 15 amino acids long. CDR3 residues: CASEGDRGLGETQYF.

J is TRBJ1-5 and V is TRBV7-6. CDR1 and CDR2 from the germline V gene are SGHVS and FNYEAQ. The CDR3 runs to 13 residues. CDR3 residues: CASSLRAQEPQHF. Full variable domain (rest looked up from reference TRBV7-6 and TRBJ1-5): GAGVSQSPRYKVTKRGQDVALRCDPISGHVSLYWYRQALGQGPEFLTYFNYEAQQDKSGLPNDRFSAERPEGSISTLTIQRTEQRDSAMYRCASSLRAQEPQHFGDGTRLSIL.

J is TRBJ2-3 and V is TRBV12-3 or TRBV12-4; the TCRdb D gene call, TRBD2, has no DNA to confirm it. This CDR3 comprises 18 residues. CDR3 in amino acids: CASSPGLAGGRITDTQYF.

By frequency, this clonotype is medium-sized (0.01 to 0.1%). This chain joins TRBV6-5 and TRBJ1-1. This CDR3 contains 13 residues. The germline CDR1 and CDR2 sequences are MNHEY and SVGAGI. CDR3 sequence reads: CASRTSGNTEAFF.

The chain joins TRBV9 to TRBJ1-2; TCRdb outputs TRBD1, but without DNA this stays unchecked. The CDR3 is 16 residues long. In germline, CDR1 is SGDLS, CDR2 YYNGEE. The CDR3 loop is CASSPGGPTGGNGYTF.

The chain is built from TRBV7-7 and TRBJ2-1; TCRdb's D gene call, TRBD2, goes unchecked for lack of DNA. CDR1 and CDR2 (germline): SSHAT, FNYEAQ (reference sequence). CDR3 length: 13 residues. The CDR3: CASSLVVEGEQFF.

The gene calls are TRBV7-3 and TRBJ2-5; with no DNA, the TCRdb D assignment of TRBD2 cannot be verified. The CDR3 contains 15 residues. Germline V gives CDR1 SGHTA, CDR2 FQGTGA. Here the CDR3 reads CASSLGGGSQETQYF.

This chain uses TRBV29-1 with TRBJ2-5; without DNA, the TCRdb call of TRBD1 cannot be checked. Germline V gives CDR1 SQVTM, CDR2 ANQGSEA. There are 13 residues in the CDR3. The CDR3 loop reads CSVSQGRQETQYF.

The V and J genes are TRBV5-1 and TRBJ1-1; TCRdb names TRBD1, which stays unverified in the absence of DNA. CDR3 length: 13 amino acids. The germline V gene encodes CDR1 SGHRS and CDR2 YFSETQ. The CDR3 loop reads CASSTPGDTEAFF.

By frequency, this clonotype is medium-sized (0.01 to 0.1%). J is TRBJ2-5 and V is TRBV7-7; TCRdb indicates TRBD1, and absent DNA this call remains unverified. Germline V CDR1 and CDR2: SSHAT, FNYEAQ (reference sequence). This CDR3 has 15 amino acids. The CDR3: CASSLVGQGSETQYF.

The chain uses TRBV28 and TRBJ2-7. Germline lookup yields CDR1 MDHEN and CDR2 SYDVKM. The CDR3 length is 13 residues. The CDR3 protein is CASSLGRTHEQYF.

The chain employs TRBV12-3 or TRBV12-4 and TRBJ2-1. The length of the CDR3 is 14 residues. CDR3 loop: CASRDMSKGNEQFF.

V is TRBV7-6 and J is TRBJ2-5. Germline loops: CDR1 SGHVS, CDR2 FNYEAQ. The CDR3 consists of 16 residues. CDR3 amino acids: CASSFGQVVVQETQYF.

J is TRBJ2-1 and V is TRBV11-3. Germline values: CDR1 SGHNT, CDR2 YENEEA. The CDR3 has 16 residues. The CDR3 protein is CASSQRNPGSYNEQFF.

The V and J genes are TRBV5-1 and TRBJ2-3; TCRdb selects TRBD1, and the lack of DNA leaves this call unchecked. Germline CDR1 is SGHRS and CDR2 is YFSETQ. The CDR3 runs to 17 residues. The CDR3 spells CASSHPGQGASTDTQYF.

The chain joins TRBV29-1 to TRBJ2-1; absent DNA, TCRdb's TRBD1 call cannot be checked. The CDR3 totals 13 residues. Per the germline V gene, CDR1 is SQVTM and CDR2 is ANQGSEA. The CDR3 sequence: CSVEEGAGNEQFF.

The chain has TRBV6-6 and TRBJ2-3. This CDR3 has 14 amino acids. From germline, CDR1 is MNHNY and CDR2 SVGAGI (reference sequence). CDR3 protein: CASSYSGPTDTQYF.

The rearrangement links TRBV29-1 to TRBJ2-1; TCRdb lists TRBD1, though no DNA is available to test this call. Germline V gene lookup returns CDR1 SQVTM and CDR2 ANQGSEA. CDR3 size: 14 residues. This CDR3 reads CSIDPLNTYNEQFF.

The gene calls are TRBV14 and TRBJ2-1; TCRdb lists TRBD1, though no DNA is available to test this call. Germline-derived CDR1 and CDR2 are SGHDN and FVKESK. The length of the CDR3 is 16 residues. The CDR3 sequence is CASSPPRQGLYNEQFF.